Below are 11 T cell receptor beta chains sequenced from a single sample in a study of OX40 agonist ivuxolimab in advanced cancers. The method was immunoSEQ multiplex PCR; TCRdb's version includes in-frame clones alone and lacks a portion of them. The sample lists roughly 80,000 clones; around 86% were seen once. The specimen was CD4+ or CD8+ T cells sorted from blood, collected in a trial of the OX40 agonist ivuxolimab. These receptors were collected from an adult with an advanced solid tumor such as melanoma, head and neck, liver or kidney cancer.

The chain links TRBV15 to TRBJ2-3; maybe TRBD2 (6 bases). The length of the CDR3 is 15 residues. Germline CDR1 is LNHNV and CDR2 is YYDKDF (reference sequence). The V end lost 4 bases, the J end lost 6 bases, and 17 bases lay between the germline ends. CDR3 protein: CATSIGDGGGDTQYF. The DNA of the CDR3 is TGTGCCACCAGCATAGGCGACGGGGGTGGGGATACGCAGTATTTT.

The chain combines TRBV7-6 with TRBJ1-5, with D possibly being TRBD1 (5 bases). Germline assignment: CDR1 SGHVS and CDR2 FNYEAQ. The V end was cut by 5 bases, the J end by 2 bases, with 13 bases between. This CDR3 has 15 amino acids. CDR3 protein: CASSPWGVGNQPQHF. CDR3 nucleotide sequence: TGTGCCAGCAGCCCCTGGGGCGTTGGCAATCAGCCCCAGCATTTT.

The rearrangement links TRBV10-2 to TRBJ1-1, with D possibly TRBD1 on 5 matching bases. Trimming removed 6 bases at V and 3 bases at J, with 11 bases between. The CDR3 spans 13 residues. Per germline, CDR1 WSHSY and CDR2 SAAADI. The CDR3 nucleotides read TGCGCCAGCAGAGAAGACAGTTACACTGAAGCTTTCTTT. The encoded protein is CASREDSYTEAFF.

This chain connects TRBV29-1 to TRBJ1-2, with D tentatively TRBD1 (6 bases). The length of the CDR3 is 13 residues. V dropped 0 bases and J dropped 4 bases, with 9 bases sitting between them. In germline, CDR1 is SQVTM, CDR2 ANQGSEA. The CDR3 nucleotides read TGCAGCGTTGAAGATGCAGGGGCCTATGGCTACACCTTC. It yields the protein CSVEDAGAYGYTF.

CDR3 sequence: CASSNLPGTSYNEQFF. As DNA, the CDR3 is TGTGCCAGTAGCAACTTACCAGGGACAAGCTACAATGAGCAGTTCTTC. V and J are TRBV19 and TRBJ2-1, with D perhaps matching TRBD1 (6 bases). Germline lookup yields CDR1 LNHDA and CDR2 SQIVND (reference sequence). The CDR3 is made up of 16 amino acids. V lost 6 bases to trimming and J lost 3 bases, with 18 bases between them.

The chain recombines TRBV19 with TRBJ2-7; D is possibly TRBD2 (5 bases). The germline V gene encodes CDR1 LNHDA and CDR2 SQIVND (reference sequence). The V end lost 5 bases, the J end lost 3 bases, and 14 bases lay between the germline ends. This CDR3 is 14 amino acids long. The CDR3 sequence: CASSAFSGGYEQYF. The CDR3 bases are TGTGCCAGTAGTGCCTTTTCAGGAGGCTACGAGCAGTACTTC. The variable domain in full, with the rest retrieved from reference TRBV19 and TRBJ2-7, is DGGITQSPKYLFRKEGQNVTLSCEQNLNHDAMYWYRQDPGQGLRLIYYSQIVNDFQKGDIAEGYSVSREKKESFPLTVTSAQKNPTAFYLCASSAFSGGYEQYFGPGTRLTVT.

The V gene is TRBV13, the J gene TRBJ1-4; 10 nucleotides align to TRBD1. CDR3 length: 15 amino acids. Germline V gene data show CDR1 as PRHDT and CDR2 as FYEKMQ (reference sequence). V lost 5 bases and J lost 6; bases outside the gene matches: 6. CDR3 loop: CASSPGGTGDEKLFF. CDR3 in DNA: TGTGCCAGCAGCCCAGGAGGGACAGGGGATGAAAAACTGTTTTTT.

The V call is TRBV20-1, the J call TRBJ2-5, with D unclear. The ends were cut back, 5 bases at V and 4 bases at J, with 5 bases in the middle. CDR3 size: 10 residues. The germline V gene encodes CDR1 DFQATT and CDR2 SNEGSKA (reference sequence). CDR3 amino acids: CSAQIETQYF. The CDR3 region has the DNA TGCAGTGCTCAAATAGAGACCCAGTACTTC.

This clone was seen only a few times. The chain joins TRBV6-6 to TRBJ2-1; 10 nucleotides agree with TRBD2. Germline CDR1 is MNHNY and CDR2 is SVGAGI (reference sequence). The CDR3 is 15 residues long. V was clipped by 5 bases and J by 2 bases; unmatched bases: 3. As DNA, the CDR3 is TGTGCCAGCAGTCTAGCGGGAGCCCCCTACAATGAGCAGTTCTTC. As protein: CASSLAGAPYNEQFF.

This rearrangement joins TRBV10-3 to TRBJ1-2, with a possible D match to TRBD1 (6 bases). The CDR3 spans 11 residues. CDR1 ENHRY and CDR2 SYGVKD come from the germline V gene. V lost 4 bases and J 8 bases, leaving 8 bases between the germline ends. In nucleotides, the CDR3 is TGTGCCATCAGTGCGGGGGCGGGCTACACCTTC. It specifies CAISAGAGYTF.

The chain couples TRBV6-5 to TRBJ1-2; 7 bases match TRBD1. Germline V gene data show CDR1 as MNHEY and CDR2 as SVGAGI. The CDR3 sequence is 12 residues long. Trimming at V came to 5 bases and at J to 7 bases, leaving 4 bases not matched to a gene. CDR3 in DNA: TGTGCCAGCAGTGCCTACAGGGGTGGCTACACCTTC. Translating gives CASSAYRGGYTF.